What follows is one TCR beta chain and its context. TCRdb keeps only in-frame clones here, not all; method: immunoSEQ multiplex PCR. The table has around 100,000 clones, approximately 87% seen once. After removal of 1 base from V and 3 bases from J, the junction contained 4 bases not matched to a gene. CDR3 length equals 15 residues. The germline gives CDR1 SGHTA, CDR2 FQGNSA. The data stem from a study of T cell responses to AZD1222 COVID-19 vaccine. The gene calls are TRBV7-2 and TRBJ2-7, with 9 bases identical to TRBD1. The sample in question was peripheral blood, obtained 28 days after the second AZD1222 dose. The receptor's source is an adult who received the AZD1222 COVID-19 vaccine. The DNA of the CDR3 is TGTGCCAGCAGCTTAGAGGGACAGGGCATCTACGAGCAGTACTTC. This sequence encodes CASSLEGQGIYEQYF.